Here is one T cell receptor beta chain with its context. These data come from a study of blood T cell repertoires in COVID-19. Profiled with immunoSEQ multiplex PCR; TCRdb holds only in-frame clones, not every one. The data contain about 180,000 clones, approximately 89% of them singletons. V was pared by 0 bases and J by 4 bases, with 7 bases between. The CDR3 has 14 residues. The germline V gene has CDR1 LGHNA and CDR2 YNFKEQ. The chain links TRBV4-2 to TRBJ2-1, with unresolved D. Material for sequencing was peripheral blood. The sequence derives from a man aged 40-50 years with active or convalescent COVID-19. The CDR3 coding sequence is TGTGCCAGCAGCCAAGATCGCGGTTACAATGAGCAGTTCTTC. Translating it yields CASSQDRGYNEQFF.